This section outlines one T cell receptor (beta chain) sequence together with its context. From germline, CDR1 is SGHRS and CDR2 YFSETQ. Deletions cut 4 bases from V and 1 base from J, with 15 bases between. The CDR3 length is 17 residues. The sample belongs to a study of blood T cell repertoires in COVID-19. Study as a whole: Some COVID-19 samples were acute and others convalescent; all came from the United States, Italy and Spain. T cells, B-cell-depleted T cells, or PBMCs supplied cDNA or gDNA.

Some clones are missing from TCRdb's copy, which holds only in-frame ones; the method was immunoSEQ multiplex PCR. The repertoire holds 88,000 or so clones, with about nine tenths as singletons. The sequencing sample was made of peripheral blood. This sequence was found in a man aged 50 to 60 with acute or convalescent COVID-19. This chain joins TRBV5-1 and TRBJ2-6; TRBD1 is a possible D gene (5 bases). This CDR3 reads CASSLQVPNSGANVLTF. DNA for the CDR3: TGCGCCAGCAGCCTACAGGTCCCCAATTCTGGGGCCAACGTCCTGACTTTC.